This entry features one TCR beta chain sequence. The sample originates from a study of blood T cells in healthy people across ages. PCR was performed a second time for roughly 7 to 11 cycles using a sample-barcoded 5' primer and a J-beta primer mix. TCRdb passed the 5' RACE reads through MiXCR, listing each CDR3 protein once. This sample has about 570,000 distinct CDR3 sequences, with 27% found just once. The CDR3 sequence is 14 residues long. The J segment lost 5 bases and the V segment lost 4 bases, leaving 7 bases of the junction unmatched. In germline, CDR1 is MGHDK, CDR2 SYGVNS. V gene TRBV25-1 combines with J gene TRBJ1-2, with TRBD1 matching over 7 bases. Sequenced: blood. The receptor was isolated from a woman between 65 and 79 years old in good health. Here the CDR3 reads CASSAAGGEYGYTF. In nucleotides, the CDR3 is TGTGCCAGCAGTGCTGCAGGGGGAGAGTATGGCTACACCTTC.